A selection of T cell receptor beta chains follows, all from one sample in a study of glioma-infiltrating T cells after dendritic cell vaccination. Only in-frame clones appear in the TCRdb table, and some are missing; sequencing was by immunoSEQ multiplex PCR. The profile shows fewer than 85,000 clones, roughly 82% of them singletons. The source was blood, collected before dendritic cell vaccination. The receptor set was obtained from a human donor with glioblastoma. The CDR3 runs from the conserved cysteine through the conserved F or W. The D gene is left open where the match is weak. Size values are once, few and many counts, or a class for expanded clones, and some rows have none.

d_gene: .
j_gene: TRBJ1-4
abundance: .
v_gene: TRBV5-1
CDR3nt: TGCGCCAGCAGCACGGAGCCTATTGGGGGAGGCGTAGAAAAACTGTTTTTT
CDR3aa: CASSTEPIGGGVEKLFF

d_gene: .
j_gene: TRBJ1-2
abundance: few
v_gene: TRBV5-1
CDR3nt: TGCGCCAGCAGCTTGGCCTACCCTAACTATGGCTACACCTTC
CDR3aa: CASSLAYPNYGYTF

d_gene: .
j_gene: TRBJ2-1
abundance: .
v_gene: TRBV5-1
CDR3nt: TGCGCCAGCAGCTCGTATACTGATGAGCAGTTCTTC
CDR3aa: CASSSYTDEQFF

d_gene: .
j_gene: TRBJ1-2
abundance: .
v_gene: TRBV7-3
CDR3nt: TGTGCCAGCAGCTTAAAACAGGGCGGTGGCTACACCTTC
CDR3aa: CASSLKQGGGYTF

d_gene: TRBD2
j_gene: TRBJ2-1
abundance: .
v_gene: TRBV27
CDR3nt: TGTGCCAGCAGTCACGTGGGAGGGAACGACAATGAGCAGTTCTTC
CDR3aa: CASSHVGGNDNEQFF

d_gene: TRBD1
j_gene: TRBJ1-5
abundance: few
v_gene: TRBV6-1
CDR3nt: TGTGCCAGCAGTGAAGCCACAGGGGCCTCCAATCAGCCCCAGCATTTT
CDR3aa: CASSEATGASNQPQHF

d_gene: .
j_gene: TRBJ1-2
abundance: .
v_gene: TRBV5-8
CDR3nt: TGTGCCAGCAGCTCCGGGAGGTTGAGGGATGGCTACACCTTC
CDR3aa: CASSSGRLRDGYTF

d_gene: TRBD1
j_gene: TRBJ1-2
abundance: .
v_gene: TRBV9
CDR3nt: TGTGCCAGCAGCGAAGGACAGGGAAGCTATGGCTACACCTTC
CDR3aa: CASSEGQGSYGYTF

d_gene: .
j_gene: TRBJ1-1
abundance: .
v_gene: TRBV18
CDR3nt: TGTGCCAGCTCACCAAACAGGGTTCAAGAAGCTTTCTTT
CDR3aa: CASSPNRVQEAFF

d_gene: TRBD2
j_gene: TRBJ2-5
abundance: .
v_gene: TRBV14
CDR3nt: TGTGCCAGCAGCCAAGCCCCAAGAGTAGCGGGGAAACAAGAGACCCAGTACTTC
CDR3aa: CASSQAPRVAGKQETQYF